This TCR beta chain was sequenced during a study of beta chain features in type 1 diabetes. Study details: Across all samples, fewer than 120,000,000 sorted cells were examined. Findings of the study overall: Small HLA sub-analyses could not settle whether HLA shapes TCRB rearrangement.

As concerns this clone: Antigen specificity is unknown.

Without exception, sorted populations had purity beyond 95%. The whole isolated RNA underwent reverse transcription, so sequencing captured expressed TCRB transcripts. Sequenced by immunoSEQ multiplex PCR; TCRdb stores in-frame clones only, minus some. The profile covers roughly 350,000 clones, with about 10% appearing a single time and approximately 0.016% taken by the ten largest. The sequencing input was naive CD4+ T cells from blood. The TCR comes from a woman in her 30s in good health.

CDR3 sequence: CATLGSSNYEQYF. The CDR3 DNA reads as TGTGCCACCTTGGGGAGCAGCAACTACGAGCAGTACTTC. The chain links TRBV28 to TRBJ2-7; a weak D match, TRBD2 (5 bases). Trimming removed 10 bases at V and 3 bases at J, with 16 bases between. This CDR3 is 13 amino acids long. Germline V gives CDR1 MDHEN, CDR2 SYDVKM.